This is a list of T cell receptor beta chains from one sample in a study of cytomegalovirus exposure and HLA in healthy donors. Only in-frame clones appear in the TCRdb table, and some are missing; sequencing was by immunoSEQ multiplex PCR. Its listing shows under 200,000 clones. The sample consisted of PBMCs. Receptor source: a man under 40 in good health and CMV-seronegative. The CDR3 runs from the conserved cysteine through the conserved F or W. D genes are given only for firm matches.

V gene	J gene	D gene	CDR3 DNA	CDR3 protein
TRBV10-2	TRBJ2-7	-	TGCGCCAGCAGTGAGTCCGCCGGGAGCTCCTACGAGCAGTACTTC	CASSESAGSSYEQYF
TRBV7-8	TRBJ1-2	-	TGTGCCAGCAGCTTAAACAGGTTTGGCTACACCTTC	CASSLNRFGYTF
TRBV21-1	TRBJ2-7	-	TGTGCCAGCGGGGACAGGGGGCTTTTTCCCTACGAGCAGTACTTC	CASGDRGLFPYEQYF
TRBV30	TRBJ2-7	-	TGTGCCTGGAGTGACAGCTCCTACGAGCAGTACTTC	CAWSDSSYEQYF
TRBV6-1	TRBJ2-7	-	TGTGCCAGCAGGGAGCAGGGATCCTACGAGCAGTACTTC	CASREQGSYEQYF
TRBV4-3	TRBJ1-4	TRBD1	TGCGCCAGCAGCCGAACAGGGGTGGAGCGTGAAAAACTGTTTTTT	CASSRTGVEREKLFF
TRBV6-1	TRBJ1-2	TRBD1	TGTGCCAGCAGTCCGGGACAGGCCCTGAACTATGGCTACACCTTC	CASSPGQALNYGYTF
TRBV29-1	TRBJ2-7	TRBD1	TGCAGCGTTGAAGAAGGTCGGACAGGGGCCTACGAGCAGTACTTC	CSVEEGRTGAYEQYF
TRBV7-9	TRBJ1-5	TRBD1	TGTGCCAGCAGCCCTTCCGGGACAGGGAATCAGCCCCAGCATTTT	CASSPSGTGNQPQHF
TRBV7-8	TRBJ1-2	-	TGTGCCAGCCGACTACTTGGGGATGGCTACACCTTC	CASRLLGDGYTF
TRBV10-1	TRBJ2-5	-	TGCGCCAGCAGTAGGGACAATCTGGAGACCCAGTACTTC	CASSRDNLETQYF
TRBV6-5	TRBJ1-2	-	TGTGCCAGCAGTTTAACAGGATCAGATAACTATGGCTACACCTTC	CASSLTGSDNYGYTF
TRBV10-1	TRBJ2-7	-	TGCGCCAGCAGTTATCGACAGGTAACCGAGCAGTACTTC	CASSYRQVTEQYF
TRBV19	TRBJ1-1	-	TGTGCCAGTAGTATGATGGACAGAAGTATAGGAGCTTTCTTT	CASSMMDRSIGAFF
TRBV4-1	TRBJ1-6	-	TGCGCCAGCAGCCAGGCCGCGGTGAGCTCCTATAATTCACCCCTCCACTTT	CASSQAAVSSYNSPLHF
TRBV6-1	TRBJ1-1	-	TGTGCCAGCAGCTGGGGCAGAAAGAACACTGAAGCTTTCTTT	CASSWGRKNTEAFF
TRBV29-1	TRBJ2-7	TRBD1	TGCAGCGTTGGCAGGGGGCGATACGAGCAGTACTTC	CSVGRGRYEQYF
TRBV5-8	TRBJ2-1	-	TGTGCCAGCAGCTCCCGGCGGGCTCATGAGCAGTTCTTC	CASSSRRAHEQFF
TRBV14	TRBJ2-1	TRBD2	TGTGCCAGCAGCCAAGATGTTAGCGGACTAGCGGGAGTCTACAATGAGCAGTTCTTC	CASSQDVSGLAGVYNEQFF
TRBV19	TRBJ1-2	-	TGTGCCAGTAGTCGGGACCCCGGGAGTGGCTACACCTTC	CASSRDPGSGYTF
TRBV7-3	TRBJ1-1	-	TGTGCCAGCAGCTTAAGGGCAGGGCTGAACACTGAAGCTTTCTTT	CASSLRAGLNTEAFF
TRBV5-4	TRBJ1-2	-	TGTGCCACCCCAGCTCTGGGAGGGTATGGCTACACCTTC	CATPALGGYGYTF
TRBV5-6	TRBJ2-3	-	TGTGCCAGCAGCAGAACAGGGATGGGGGATACGCAGTATTTT	CASSRTGMGDTQYF
TRBV18	TRBJ2-7	TRBD1	TGTGCCAGCTCTCGTGGTTACACAGGGGCCCCCTACGAGCAGTACTTC	CASSRGYTGAPYEQYF
TRBV10-3	TRBJ2-3	TRBD2	TGTGCCATCACCGCCCGACTAGCGGGGCAGGGAGATACGCAGTATTTT	CAITARLAGQGDTQYF
TRBV6-5	TRBJ2-2	TRBD1	TGTGCCAGCAGCCGTCCCGGGACAGTGTCCGGGGAGCTGTTTTTT	CASSRPGTVSGELFF
TRBV7-2	TRBJ2-7	TRBD2	TGTGCCAGCAGCGCGACGACTAGCGGGGGGGCCTGGGGCGAGCAGTACTTC	CASSATTSGGAWGEQYF
TRBV19	TRBJ2-7	TRBD1	TGTGCCAGTAGTGATGTCCGGACAGGGGTCTACGAGCAGTACTTC	CASSDVRTGVYEQYF
TRBV19	TRBJ1-1	-	TGTGCCAGTAGCCTATCTGTGGGGCTCATCACTGAAGCTTTCTTT	CASSLSVGLITEAFF
TRBV30	TRBJ1-1	-	TGTGCCTGGAGTCGTGGGGGGAATGAAGCTTTCTTT	CAWSRGGNEAFF
TRBV6-1	TRBJ1-1	TRBD1	TGTGCCAGCAGACCGACAGGGAAAACTGAAGCTTTCTTT	CASRPTGKTEAFF
TRBV18	TRBJ1-1	-	TGTGCCAGCTCACCTATTCAGGGCATAGGCACTGAAGCTTTCTTT	CASSPIQGIGTEAFF
TRBV7-8	TRBJ1-5	TRBD1	TGTGCCAGCAGCTTAGCAGGGACAGGGTTGTATCAGCCCCAGCATTTT	CASSLAGTGLYQPQHF
TRBV9	TRBJ1-2	-	TGTGCCAGCAGCGCGACCGACAGGTATAACTATGGCTACACCTTC	CASSATDRYNYGYTF
TRBV18	TRBJ1-6	TRBD1	TGTGCCAGCTCACTTCTGCCGTGGACAGGGGGTTCAAACTCCTATAATTCACCCCTCCACTTT	CASSLLPWTGGSNSYNSPLHF
TRBV7-2	TRBJ2-5	-	TGTGCCAGCAGCTTAGGTCTGGGAGAGGCCCAGTACTTC	CASSLGLGEAQYF
TRBV7-3	TRBJ2-3	TRBD2	TGTGCCAGCAGCTTACTAGCGGGAGTTGTAGATACGCAGTATTTT	CASSLLAGVVDTQYF
TRBV5-1	TRBJ1-3	-	TGCGCCAGCAGCCCATGGGGAGCCTCTGGAAACACCATATATTTT	CASSPWGASGNTIYF
TRBV7-2	TRBJ2-2	-	TGTGCCAGCAGCTTAGTCGGGACTTTTTCCGGGGAGCTGTTTTTT	CASSLVGTFSGELFF
TRBV27	TRBJ1-1	TRBD1	TGTGCCAGCAGTTTATCGCGAGGACAGGGGGCGCGTAAGAACACTGAAGCTTTCTTT	CASSLSRGQGARKNTEAFF
TRBV9	TRBJ1-5	-	TGTGCCAGCAGCGCCACAGGGTTTCAGCCCCAGCATTTT	CASSATGFQPQHF
TRBV11-3	TRBJ2-3	TRBD2	TGTGCCAGCAGCACTCTACTAGCGGGGGGGACAGATACGCAGTATTTT	CASSTLLAGGTDTQYF
TRBV25-1	TRBJ2-5	TRBD2	TGTGCCAGCAGTGTGGCGGGAGTTGAGACCCAGTACTTC	CASSVAGVETQYF
TRBV7-3	TRBJ1-1	-	TGTGCCAGCAGCTTACATACTTCAAAGCGGAACACTGAAGCTTTCTTT	CASSLHTSKRNTEAFF
TRBV4-1	TRBJ2-1	TRBD2	TGCGCCAGCAGCCTAGCGGGGGGCATTTTGGGTGAGCAGTTCTTC	CASSLAGGILGEQFF
TRBV30	TRBJ1-1	-	TGTGCCTGGACAGTGAACACTGAAGCTTTCTTT	CAWTVNTEAFF
TRBV28	TRBJ1-5	-	TGTGGATGGGGGGGCTATAGCAATCAGCCCCAGCATTTT	CGWGGYSNQPQHF
TRBV11-2	TRBJ2-2	TRBD2	TGTGCCAGCGGGCCTGGTAGCGGGAGCGCCGGGGAGCTGTTTTTT	CASGPGSGSAGELFF
TRBV29-1	TRBJ2-1	TRBD2	TGCAGCCTGACTAGCCGGTTGAATGAGCAGTTCTTC	CSLTSRLNEQFF
TRBV6-5	TRBJ2-2	TRBD2	TGTGCCAGCAGACTAGCGGGGGACACCGGGGAGCTGTTTTTT	CASRLAGDTGELFF
TRBV7-2	TRBJ2-3	TRBD2	TGTGCCAGCAGCTTAGGGCTAGCGGGCTACACAGATACGCAGTATTTT	CASSLGLAGYTDTQYF
TRBV9	TRBJ1-2	-	TGTGCCAGCAGCGTAGGTAGAAGGCTAGATGGCTATGGCTACACCTTC	CASSVGRRLDGYGYTF
TRBV10-3	TRBJ1-5	-	TGTGCCATCAGTGGGGCAGAGGGTGGCAATCAGCCCCAGCATTTT	CAISGAEGGNQPQHF
TRBV1	TRBJ2-4	-	TGCACCAGCAGCCACCGACTAGCGGGACTAGCCAAAAACATTCAGTACTTC	CTSSHRLAGLAKNIQYF
TRBV19	TRBJ2-6	-	TGTGCCAGCCGACAGGACGACCTCTCTGGGGCCAACGTCCTGACTTTC	CASRQDDLSGANVLTF
TRBV19	TRBJ1-1	TRBD1	TGTGCCAGTAGTCCGAACAGGGGGCGAACTGAAGCTTTCTTT	CASSPNRGRTEAFF
TRBV19	TRBJ1-4	TRBD1	TGTGCCAGTAGTATGGATGACAGGGCCACGGGAAAACTGTTTTTT	CASSMDDRATGKLFF
TRBV5-4	TRBJ1-5	TRBD1	TGTGCCAGCAGCTTGGGGGGACAGGGCGGTCATCAGCCCCAGCATTTT	CASSLGGQGGHQPQHF
TRBV11-3	TRBJ2-2	TRBD1	TGTGCCAGCAGCCTACAGGGGACCAACACCGGGGAGCTGTTTTTT	CASSLQGTNTGELFF
TRBV2	TRBJ1-2	TRBD1	TGTGCCAGCGTTGGACAGGGGAACTATGGCTACACCTTC	CASVGQGNYGYTF